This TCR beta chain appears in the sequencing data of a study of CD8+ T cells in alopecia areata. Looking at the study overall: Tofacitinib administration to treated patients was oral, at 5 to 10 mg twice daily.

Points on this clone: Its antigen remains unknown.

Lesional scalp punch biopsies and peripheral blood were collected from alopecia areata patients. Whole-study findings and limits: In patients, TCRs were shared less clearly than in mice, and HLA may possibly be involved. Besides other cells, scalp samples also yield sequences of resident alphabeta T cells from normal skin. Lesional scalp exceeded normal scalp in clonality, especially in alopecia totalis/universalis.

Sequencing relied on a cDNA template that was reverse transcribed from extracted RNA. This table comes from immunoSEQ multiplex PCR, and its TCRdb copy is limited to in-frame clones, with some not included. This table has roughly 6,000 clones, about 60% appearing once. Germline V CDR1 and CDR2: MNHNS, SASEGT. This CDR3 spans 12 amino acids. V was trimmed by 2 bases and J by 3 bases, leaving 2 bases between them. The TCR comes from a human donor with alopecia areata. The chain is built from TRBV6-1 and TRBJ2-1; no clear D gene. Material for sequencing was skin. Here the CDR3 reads CASSERYNEQFF. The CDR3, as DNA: TGTGCCAGCAGTGAACGCTACAATGAGCAGTTCTTC.